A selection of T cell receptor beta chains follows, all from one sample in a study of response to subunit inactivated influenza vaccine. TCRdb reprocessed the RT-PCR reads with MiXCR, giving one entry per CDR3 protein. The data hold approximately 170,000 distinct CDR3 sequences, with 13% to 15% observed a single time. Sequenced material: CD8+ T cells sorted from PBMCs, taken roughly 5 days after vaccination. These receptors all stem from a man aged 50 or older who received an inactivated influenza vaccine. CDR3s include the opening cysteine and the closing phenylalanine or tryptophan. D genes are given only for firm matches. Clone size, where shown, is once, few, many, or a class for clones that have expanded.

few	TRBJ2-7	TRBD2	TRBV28	CASSLTAGGIYEQYF	TGTGCCAGCAGTTTGACAGCGGGGGGTATTTACGAGCAGTACTTC
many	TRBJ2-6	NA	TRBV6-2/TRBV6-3	CASSYYPPGWLVSGANVLTF	TGTGCCAGCAGTTACTACCCCCCAGGGTGGCTAGTCTCTGGGGCCAACGTCCTGACTTTC
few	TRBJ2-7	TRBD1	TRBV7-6	CASSLAGWGQGAYEQYF	TGTGCCAGCAGCTTAGCCGGGTGGGGACAGGGAGCCTACGAGCAGTACTTC
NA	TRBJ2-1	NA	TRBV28	CAARGGTEQFF	TGTGCGGCGAGGGGGGGGACTGAGCAGTTCTTC
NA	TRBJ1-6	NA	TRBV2	CASSGRSSYNSPLHF	TGTGCCAGCAGTGGCCGGAGCTCCTATAATTCACCCCTCCACTTT
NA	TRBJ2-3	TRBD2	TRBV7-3	CASSSGLAGSSTDTQYF	TGTGCCAGCAGCTCCGGACTAGCGGGGTCTAGCACAGATACGCAGTATTTT
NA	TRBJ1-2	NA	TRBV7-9	CASSSSRDPLGIAYTF	TGTGCCAGCAGTTCTAGCCGGGACCCACTGGGGATTGCCTACACCTTC
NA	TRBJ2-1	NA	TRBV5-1	CASSYSSGPAPEQFF	TGCGCCAGCAGCTATTCAAGCGGTCCCGCCCCCGAGCAGTTCTTC
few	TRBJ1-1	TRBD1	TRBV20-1	CSARSFRDRYTEAFF	TGCAGTGCTAGAAGCTTCCGGGACAGGTACACTGAAGCTTTCTTT
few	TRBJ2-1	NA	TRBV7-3	CASSFLPVGGGAYNEQFF	TGTGCCAGCAGCTTCCTCCCCGTGGGGGGGGGCGCTTACAATGAGCAGTTCTTC
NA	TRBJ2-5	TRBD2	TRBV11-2	CASSSWTRETQYF	TGTGCCAGCAGCTCTTGGACTAGGGAGACCCAGTACTTC
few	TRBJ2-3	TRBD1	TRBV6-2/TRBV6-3	CASSYSKDRGADTQYF	TGTGCCAGCAGTTACTCGAAGGACAGGGGAGCAGATACGCAGTATTTT
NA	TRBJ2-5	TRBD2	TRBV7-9	CASSLGLAGETQYF	TGTGCCAGCAGCTTAGGACTAGCCGGAGAGACCCAGTACTTC
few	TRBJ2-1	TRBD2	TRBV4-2	CASSHGSSGGNNEQFF	TGTGCCAGCAGTCACGGGTCTAGCGGAGGAAACAATGAGCAGTTCTTC
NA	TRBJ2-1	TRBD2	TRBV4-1	CASRSSSGSYNEQFF	TGCGCCAGCAGATCTTCGAGCGGGAGTTACAATGAGCAGTTCTTC
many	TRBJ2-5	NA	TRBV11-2	CASSLIAPQETQYF	TGTGCCAGCAGCTTAATAGCCCCTCAAGAGACCCAGTACTTC
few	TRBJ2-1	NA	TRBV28	CASCRSSYNEQFF	TGTGCCAGCTGTCGCAGCTCCTACAATGAGCAGTTCTTC
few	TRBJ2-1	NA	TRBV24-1	CATSDLRDVDNEQFF	TGTGCCACCAGTGATTTGAGGGACGTAGACAATGAGCAGTTCTTC
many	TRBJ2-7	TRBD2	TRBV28	CASRPGLAGDEQYF	TGTGCCAGCAGACCGGGACTAGCGGGAGACGAGCAGTACTTC
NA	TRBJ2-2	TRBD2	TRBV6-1	CASIRGGDVGELFF	TGTGCCAGCATCCGGGGGGGCGATGTTGGGGAGCTGTTTTTT
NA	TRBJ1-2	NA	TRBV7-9	CASSFGQLGGYTF	TGTGCCAGCAGCTTTGGACAGCTTGGAGGCTACACCTTC
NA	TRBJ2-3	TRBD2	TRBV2	CASNRGSGVADTQYF	TGTGCCAGCAACCGGGGTAGCGGGGTTGCAGATACGCAGTATTTT
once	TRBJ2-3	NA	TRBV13	CASSFERTPTDTQYF	TGTGCCAGCAGCTTTGAAAGGACTCCCACAGATACGCAGTATTTT